What follows are 22 T cell receptor beta chains derived from one specimen sequenced in a study of T cell repertoires in cytomegalovirus infection. TCRdb processed the reads anew with MiXCR; each CDR3 protein has one entry. This table holds under 800,000 distinct CDR3 sequences, about 24% found once. The sequenced sample was CD8+ T cells from PBMCs. The receptors here all came from a human donor in good health (CMV status not recorded). Some clones in this sample may be carry-over from other donors' samples.

The DNA for the CDR3 is TGTGCCAGCAGTTACTCTAGACTACAAGAGCAGTACGTC. Its translation: CASSYSRLQEQYV. The chain recombines TRBV6-2 or TRBV6-3 with TRBJ2-7; D may be TRBD2 (5 bases). The CDR3 contains 13 residues. From germline, CDR1 is MNHEY and CDR2 SVGEGT. V lost 0 bases, J lost 7 bases, and 10 bases lay in between.

For this clonotype: A read error may explain this, as a much larger clone is one base away. The conserved phenylalanine or tryptophan is not found at the CDR3 terminus, so this likely reflects a read error. The gene calls are TRBV12-3 or TRBV12-4 and TRBJ2-2; 9 nucleotides match TRBD2. The trim removed 5 bases at V and 5 bases at J, leaving 6 bases unmatched. The length of the CDR3 is 15 residues. DNA of the CDR3: TGTGCCAGCAGTCCATGGCGGGGGGGTACCGGGGAGCTGTTTTCT. Translation: CASSPWRGGTGELFS.

This clonotype has only one observation. The chain carries TRBV7-9 and TRBJ1-1, with D possibly TRBD1 on 6 matching bases. The CDR3 runs 11 residues. V lost 4 bases and J lost 8, with 8 bases in between. Germline CDR1 reads SEHNR; CDR2 reads FQNEAQ (reference sequence). This chain's CDR3 is CASSWGREAFF. In nucleotides, the CDR3 is TGTGCCAGCAGCTGGGGGCGGGAAGCTTTCTTT.

This chain connects TRBV7-9 to TRBJ2-1, with a tentative D call TRBD1 (6 bases). CDR1 and CDR2 (germline): SEHNR, FQNEAQ (reference sequence). Between the trimmed V and J ends, which lost 10 bases and 0 bases, there was a span of 19 bases. The CDR3 totals 16 residues. The CDR3 bases are TGTGCCATCGGGACACCAAGGGTGACCTCCTACAATGAGCAGTTCTTC. This gives the protein CAIGTPRVTSYNEQFF.

This clonotype was counted ten times or more. The J gene is TRBJ1-4, the V gene TRBV7-8; D not certain. The CDR3 covers 16 residues. The germline V and J ends were trimmed by 6 bases and 10 bases, with 24 bases remaining between them. The germline CDR1 and CDR2 sequences are SGHVS and FQNEAQ. The CDR3 coding sequence is TGTGCCAGCAGGGCCACGGACGGTCTGGCTACTGGAAAACTGTTTTTT. As protein: CASRATDGLATGKLFF.

The chain recombines TRBV5-5 with TRBJ1-6; perhaps TRBD1 as D (6 bases). This CDR3 contains 17 residues. V lost 1 base to trimming and J lost 0 bases, with 11 bases between them. The germline V gene has CDR1 SGHKS and CDR2 YYEKEE (reference sequence). In DNA form, the CDR3 reads TGTGCCAGCAGCTTGCGGACAGCTAGCTCCTATAATTCACCCCTCCACTTT. Amino acids: CASSLRTASSYNSPLHF.

The chain joins TRBV2 to TRBJ2-5; either TRBD1 or TRBD2 may supply D (6 bases each). The CDR3 has 15 amino acids. Germline lookup yields CDR1 SNHLY and CDR2 FYNNEI. V was cut by 9 bases and J by 2 bases, with 19 bases left in between. CDR3 DNA sequence: TGTGCCAGAGGAGAATTGGACAGCGGGCAAGAGACCCAGTACTTC. Its translation: CARGELDSGQETQYF.

The chain recombines TRBV20-1 with TRBJ2-5; D assignment may be TRBD1 or TRBD2 (5 bases each). Trimming shortened V by 6 bases and J by 0 bases, and 11 bases separated the two germline ends. Germline values: CDR1 DFQATT, CDR2 SNEGSKA (reference sequence). The CDR3 sequence is 13 residues long. CDR3: CSAKGSDQETQYF. Here the CDR3 DNA reads TGCAGTGCAAAGGGGAGCGACCAAGAGACCCAGTACTTC.

For this clonotype: This may be a read error, as it is one base from a much larger clone. CDR3 residues: CASWEPSYEQYV. CDR3 DNA: TGTGCCAGCTGGGAGCCGAGCTACGAGCAGTACGTC. The V gene is TRBV28, the J gene TRBJ2-7; maybe TRBD2 (5 bases). The CDR3 covers 12 residues. Germline assignment: CDR1 MDHEN and CDR2 SYDVKM. The V end lost 8 bases, the J end lost 3 bases, and 11 bases lay between the germline ends.

This clonotype was seen only a few times. This sequence joins TRBV28 and TRBJ1-1; D is uncertain. The CDR3 is made up of 16 amino acids. Trimming removed 5 bases from V and 1 base from J, with 17 bases in between. Germline V lookup: CDR1 MDHEN, CDR2 SYDVKM. The CDR3 loop is CASSPHERVGNTEAFF. Written as DNA, the CDR3 is TGTGCCAGCAGTCCCCATGAGAGGGTTGGGAACACTGAAGCTTTCTTT.

There are a few counts of this clonotype. The chain links TRBV28 to TRBJ2-4, with no clear D. CDR1 is MDHEN, CDR2 SYDVKM, per germline. V was cut by 2 bases and J by 7 bases, with 9 bases left in between. The CDR3 extends over 13 amino acids. The CDR3 is CASSLPVENIQYF. The CDR3 DNA sequence: TGTGCCAGCAGTTTACCGGTGGAGAACATTCAGTACTTC.

The chain recombines TRBV27 with TRBJ2-7; the D gene could be TRBD1 or TRBD2 (6 bases each). CDR3 length equals 14 residues. V shed 5 bases and J shed 3 bases, with 14 bases lying between them. Per the germline V gene, CDR1 is MNHEY and CDR2 is SMNVEV (reference sequence). CDR3 protein: CASSTRQEGYEQYF. CDR3 DNA sequence: TGTGCCAGCAGTACCCGACAGGAGGGCTACGAGCAGTACTTC.

The chain uses TRBV28 and TRBJ1-6; TRBD1 might be the D (5 bases). Trimming left V 5 bases short and J 8 bases short, with 19 bases between. Germline V gene lookup returns CDR1 MDHEN and CDR2 SYDVKM. The CDR3 length is 16 residues. CDR3 in DNA: TGTGCCAGCAGTGCTCTACAGGTTAGAGTTGATTCACCCCTCCACTTT. It encodes CASSALQVRVDSPLHF.

This clonotype was observed a few times. The CDR3, as DNA: TGCAGCGTTGAAGAGGAAGAGCAGTACTTC. Translation: CSVEEEEQYF. V and J are TRBV29-1 and TRBJ2-7; D unclear. The CDR3 contains 10 residues. Trimming took off 0 bases at V and 7 bases at J, with 4 bases between the two ends. Germline V CDR1 and CDR2: SQVTM, ANQGSEA.

The chain uses TRBV29-1 and TRBJ1-1, with D unclear. The CDR3 loop spans 12 amino acids. CDR1 and CDR2 from the germline V gene are SQVTM and ANQGSEA. V lost 4 bases, J lost 4 bases, and 10 bases lay in between. The CDR3 DNA sequence: TGCAGCGTTGTTCGAACCGGCACTGAAGCTTTCTTT. Protein sequence: CSVVRTGTEAFF. Full variable domain (remainder filled in from reference TRBV29-1 and TRBJ1-1): SAVISQKPSRDICQRGTSLTIQCQVDSQVTMMFWYRQQPGQSLTLIATANQGSEATYESGFVIDKFPISRPNLTFSTLTVSNMSPEDSSIYLCSVVRTGTEAFFGQGTRLTVV.

On this clonotype: A much larger clone differs by one base, so this may be a read error. This rearrangement joins TRBV7-8 to TRBJ1-2; tentative D call: TRBD1 (5 bases). The CDR3 runs 14 residues. Germline V gene sequence: CDR1 SGHVS, CDR2 FQNEAQ. The CDR3 nucleotides are TGTGCCAGCAGCCTGGGGGGTGGGGCCTATGGCAACACCTTC. It encodes CASSLGGGAYGNTF.

At least ten counts were recorded for this clonotype. The CDR3 reads CASSIPLQGDYTF. CDR3 DNA sequence: TGTGCCAGTAGTATCCCCCTCCAGGGAGACTACACCTTC. This chain uses TRBV19 with TRBJ1-2; tentative D call: TRBD1 (5 bases). CDR1 and CDR2 (germline): LNHDA, SQIVND (reference sequence). This CDR3 region has 13 residues. Trimming took off 3 bases at V and 10 bases at J, with 15 bases between the two ends. Based on the CDR3 plus reference TRBV19 and TRBJ1-2, the full variable domain is DGGITQSPKYLFRKEGQNVTLSCEQNLNHDAMYWYRQDPGQGLRLIYYSQIVNDFQKGDIAEGYSVSREKKESFPLTVTSAQKNPTAFYLCASSIPLQGDYTFGSGTRLTVV.

In the case of this clonotype: This may be a read error, as it is one base from a much larger clone. This chain links TRBV7-6 with TRBJ2-2; tentatively, D is TRBD1 (5 bases). The CDR3 loop spans 15 amino acids. The germline CDR1 and CDR2 sequences are SGHVS and FNYEAQ. The chain's CDR3 is CASINWGSNNGELFF. DNA for the CDR3: TGTGCCAGCATCAACTGGGGCTCGAACAACGGGGAGCTGTTTTTT.

This clonotype was detected only a few times. The rearrangement links TRBV5-5 to TRBJ2-7; maybe TRBD2 (5 bases). CDR3 length: 13 residues. V dropped 4 bases and J dropped 1 base, with 9 bases sitting between them. CDR1 is SGHKS and CDR2 is YYEKEE in the germline V gene (reference sequence). CDR3 sequence reads: CASSRGGSYEQYV. CDR3 in DNA: TGTGCCAGCAGCCGGGGTGGTTCCTACGAGCAGTACGTC.

The chain joins TRBV7-9 to TRBJ2-1; D is unresolved. The V gene lost 4 bases and the J gene lost 10 bases, with 26 bases spanning the gap. Germline CDR1 is SEHNR and CDR2 is FQNEAQ (reference sequence). This CDR3 comprises 17 residues. The CDR3 sequence: CASSSRFSPQEKMEQFF. The CDR3 DNA reads TGTGCCAGCAGCTCGCGATTCAGCCCCCAGGAGAAGATGGAGCAGTTCTTC.

This rearrangement joins TRBV25-1 to TRBJ2-2; 10 bases match TRBD1. After removal of 1 base from V and 3 bases from J, the junction contained 2 bases not matched to a gene. Germline CDR1 is MGHDK and CDR2 is SYGVNS. The CDR3 consists of 16 residues. In DNA form, the CDR3 reads TGTGCCAGCAGTGAATTGGGGACAGGGGACACCGGGGAGCTGTTTTTT. Protein sequence: CASSELGTGDTGELFF.

This clonotype was detected a few times. The chain uses TRBV27 and TRBJ1-5; 9 bases align to TRBD1. Germline V lookup: CDR1 MNHEY, CDR2 SMNVEV (reference sequence). CDR3 length: 15 amino acids. V gave up 5 bases and J gave up 6 bases; unmatched junction bases: 8. The CDR3: CASSPTGTGFQPQHF. In DNA form, the CDR3 reads TGTGCCAGCAGTCCGACGGGGACAGGGTTTCAGCCCCAGCATTTT.